The clone carrying this TCR beta chain occurred a few times. No antigen is known for it. The CDR3 has 17 residues. The V gene's germline CDR1 is MDHEN and CDR2 SYDVKM. Trimming at V came to 2 bases and at J to 1 base, leaving 6 bases not matched to a gene. Unique molecular identifiers were incorporated when the TCRbeta library was constructed. TCRdb used MiXCR to reprocess the PCR reads, holding one entry per CDR3 protein. The table has more than 300,000 distinct CDR3 sequences, about 16% seen once. The data are from a study of T-cell reconstitution after alpha-beta-depleted transplantation in children. Notes on the study in general: One year after transplant, T-cell counts and diversity came mostly from newly produced T cells.

Sample: PBMCs, mostly from graft donor cells, taken 360 days after TCRalphabeta/CD19-depleted stem cell transplant. The J gene is TRBJ2-1, the V gene TRBV28; the match to TRBD2 covers 9 bases. The TCR originated in a male patient between 2 and 10 years old who had a stem cell transplant for acute lymphoblastic leukemia, so the T cells may come from the graft donor. The CDR3 nucleotides are TGTGCCAGCAGTTTACGCCGGCTAGCGGGATCCTACAATGAGCAGTTCTTC. It specifies CASSLRRLAGSYNEQFF.